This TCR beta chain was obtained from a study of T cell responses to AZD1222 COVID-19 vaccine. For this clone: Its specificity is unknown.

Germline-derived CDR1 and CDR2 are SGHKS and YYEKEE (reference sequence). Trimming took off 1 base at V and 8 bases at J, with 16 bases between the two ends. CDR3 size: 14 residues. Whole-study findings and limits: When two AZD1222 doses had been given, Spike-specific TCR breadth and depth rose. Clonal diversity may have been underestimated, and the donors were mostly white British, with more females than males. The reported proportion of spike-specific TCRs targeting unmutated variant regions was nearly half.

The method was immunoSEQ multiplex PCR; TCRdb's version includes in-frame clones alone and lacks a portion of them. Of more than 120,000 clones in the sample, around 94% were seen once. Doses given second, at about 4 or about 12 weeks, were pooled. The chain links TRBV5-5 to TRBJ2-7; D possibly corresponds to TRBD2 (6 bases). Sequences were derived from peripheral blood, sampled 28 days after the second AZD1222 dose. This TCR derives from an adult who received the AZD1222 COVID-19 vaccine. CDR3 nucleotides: TGTGCCAGCAGCTTGAGGCGGCAGGGAGGCAAGCAGTACTTC. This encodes CASSLRRQGGKQYF.